This T cell receptor beta chain came from a study of Ad26.COV2.S vaccination and SARS-CoV-2 variants. Clones were read by immunoSEQ multiplex PCR, and TCRdb kept only the in-frame ones, dropping some. The data contain roughly 500,000 clones, nearly 90% of them seen just once; the ten biggest clones take up roughly 2.5%. This clone was counted once. The CDR3 is 12 amino acids. V lost 3 bases and J lost 14, with 11 bases in between. Regarding treatment: around 19 received Ad26.COV2.S at low or high dose, single or two shots; about 5 received placebo; per-sample allocation not given. At day 63 after the first vaccine or placebo injection, samples were drawn. Ad26.COV2.S expressed prefusion-stabilized spike from the original Wuhan strain.

The sample in question was peripheral blood, obtained in a trial of Ad26.COV2.S vaccine versus placebo. This rearrangement joins TRBV12-3 or TRBV12-4 to TRBJ1-6, with no clear D. The receptor was derived from a person aged 18 to 65 who received the Ad26.COV2.S COVID-19 vaccine or a placebo. The CDR3 spells CASSFLTRSLHF. Written as DNA, the CDR3 is TGTGCCAGCAGTTTTCTGACCAGGTCCCTCCACTTT.